This passage covers 20 T cell receptor beta chains from one sample sequenced in a study of blood T cell repertoires in COVID-19. The method was immunoSEQ multiplex PCR; TCRdb's version includes in-frame clones alone and lacks a portion of them. This sample has approximately 120,000 clones, with approximately 88% found just once. Sequencing was performed on peripheral blood. The receptor source for this set is a man aged 50 or older with acute or convalescent COVID-19.

The gene calls are TRBV6-4 and TRBJ2-1, with 11 bases identical to TRBD2. Germline V CDR1 and CDR2: MRHNA, SNTAGT. Trimming cost V 8 bases and J 7 bases; bases outside gene matches: 4. This CDR3 region has 13 residues. The CDR3 spells CASSRTSGNEQFF. CDR3 DNA sequence: TGTGCCAGCTCCCGGACTAGCGGGAATGAGCAGTTCTTC.

This chain uses TRBV11-3 with TRBJ2-7, with D perhaps TRBD1 (6 bases). V lost 1 base and J lost 3, with 16 bases in between. The germline V gene encodes CDR1 SGHNT and CDR2 YENEEA. The CDR3 covers 16 residues. The CDR3 DNA reads as TGTGCCAGCAGCTTAGTTTCGTACCGGGACAACTACGAGCAGTACTTC. This gives the protein CASSLVSYRDNYEQYF.

This chain uses TRBV10-3 with TRBJ2-3; a possible D gene is TRBD1 (6 bases). This CDR3 has 15 residues. Germline V gives CDR1 ENHRY, CDR2 SYGVKD. V shed 3 bases and J shed 0 bases, with 10 bases lying between them. The CDR3 loop is CAISDRGQSTDTQYF. The CDR3 DNA is TGTGCCATCAGTGATAGAGGACAGAGCACAGATACGCAGTATTTT.

The rearrangement joins TRBV6-5 to TRBJ1-1; 7 nucleotides agree with TRBD1. CDR3 length: 16 amino acids. In germline, CDR1 is MNHEY, CDR2 SVGAGI. V shed 0 bases, J shed 3 bases, and the junction held 7 bases outside the gene matches. In DNA form, the CDR3 reads TGTGCCAGCAGTTACTCCCCTCGGACAGGAGACACTGAAGCTTTCTTT. Protein product: CASSYSPRTGDTEAFF.

This chain connects TRBV5-5 to TRBJ1-1, with TRBD1 identical over 8 bases. Germline V gene lookup returns CDR1 SGHKS and CDR2 YYEKEE (reference sequence). V lost 4 bases, J lost 8 bases, and 16 bases stayed unmatched. The length of the CDR3 is 16 residues. Written as DNA, the CDR3 is TGTGCCAGCAGCCCGAACCCGGCCGACAGGGGAGCGGAAGCTTTCTTT. Residues: CASSPNPADRGAEAFF.

This chain connects TRBV7-4 to TRBJ2-1; D perhaps matches TRBD1 (6 bases). The germline V gene encodes CDR1 SGHVT and CDR2 SQSDAQ. This CDR3 is 14 amino acids long. V lost 5 bases and J 8 bases, leaving 16 bases between the germline ends. CDR3 DNA sequence: TGTGCCAGCAGCCCCCGGCACAGGGTGGATGAGCAGTTCTTC. Its protein is CASSPRHRVDEQFF.

The V and J genes are TRBV24-1 and TRBJ2-2; 8 bases match TRBD1. V was pared by 0 bases and J by 4 bases, with 9 bases of the junction left unmatched. CDR3 length equals 18 residues. Germline V gene sequence: CDR1 KGHDR, CDR2 SFDVKD. The CDR3 sequence is CATSDLRLGQEGTGELFF. CDR3 DNA sequence: TGTGCCACCAGTGATTTGCGTTTGGGACAGGAGGGCACCGGGGAGCTGTTTTTT.

The V and J genes are TRBV19 and TRBJ2-5; 7 nucleotides agree with TRBD1. The CDR3 runs to 15 residues. J was trimmed by 1 base and V by 10 bases; bases with no gene match: 12. CDR1 LNHDA and CDR2 SQIVND come from the germline V gene (reference sequence). The CDR3 bases are TGTGCCACCTCTCCAGGGGGAGCCCTCCAAGAGACCCAGTACTTC. Translation gives CATSPGGALQETQYF.

This chain links TRBV6-4 with TRBJ2-2, with 7 nucleotides matching TRBD1. Germline CDR1 and CDR2: MRHNA and SNTAGT. J lost 2 bases, V lost 4 bases, and 7 bases had no gene match. CDR3 length: 16 residues. The CDR3 region has the DNA TGTGCCAGCAGTGCGCGACAGGGTCTTAACACCGGGGAGCTGTTTTTT. Translation gives CASSARQGLNTGELFF.

CDR3 coding DNA: TGTGCCAGCAGCTTTAGACTAGCGGGAGGGATCAACTACGAGCAGTACTTC. Residues: CASSFRLAGGINYEQYF. This chain connects TRBV7-2 to TRBJ2-7; 14 nucleotides agree with TRBD2. From germline, CDR1 is SGHTA and CDR2 FQGNSA. The CDR3 length is 17 residues. The ends lost 3 bases at V and 3 bases at J; junction bases unmatched: 7.

This clone was counted between two and nine times. The chain is built from TRBV4-1 and TRBJ1-5; TRBD1 agrees at 8 bases. Germline-derived CDR1 and CDR2 are MGHRA and YSYEKL. V was pared by 5 bases and J by 7 bases, with 7 bases of the junction left unmatched. The CDR3 has 14 amino acids. The CDR3 bases are TGCGCCAGCAGCAATGCAGGGGGCGAACAGCCCCAGCATTTT. It translates to CASSNAGGEQPQHF.

The CDR3 region has the DNA TGTGCCAGCAGCCGCCGGACTTCTTCACCCCTCCACTTT. This gives the protein CASSRRTSSPLHF. This chain uses TRBV14 with TRBJ1-6; D not certain. V dropped 4 bases and J dropped 9 bases, with 10 bases sitting between them. Germline-derived CDR1 and CDR2 are SGHDN and FVKESK. The CDR3 totals 13 residues.

V is TRBV2 and J is TRBJ1-2; weak D call: TRBD1 (5 bases). Germline values: CDR1 SNHLY, CDR2 FYNNEI. V was trimmed by 3 bases and J by 7 bases, leaving 12 bases between them. CDR3 length: 13 residues. CDR3: CASSDGGVRGYTF. CDR3 nucleotides: TGTGCCAGCAGTGACGGGGGGGTTCGTGGCTACACCTTC.

The chain has TRBV5-1 and TRBJ2-1, with D hard to call. This CDR3 is built from 16 residues. Germline CDR1 reads SGHRS; CDR2 reads YFSETQ. The V gene lost 0 bases and the J gene lost 7 bases, with 17 bases spanning the gap. This CDR3 reads CASSLGLGVKVNEQFF. The DNA for the CDR3 is TGCGCCAGCAGCTTGGGATTAGGAGTCAAGGTTAATGAGCAGTTCTTC.

The count of this clone is one. V is TRBV10-3 and J is TRBJ1-2; TRBD1 might be the D (5 bases). This CDR3 contains 12 residues. Germline V CDR1 and CDR2: ENHRY, SYGVKD. Trimming took 6 bases from V and 3 from J, leaving 8 bases between them. The CDR3 region has the DNA TGTGCCATCAGGGGGCAGGACTATGGCTACACCTTC. It translates to CAIRGQDYGYTF.

V is TRBV5-1 and J is TRBJ1-1; tentatively, D is TRBD1 (5 bases). V lost 4 bases to trimming and J lost 1 base, with 14 bases between them. Germline lookup yields CDR1 SGHRS and CDR2 YFSETQ. The length of the CDR3 is 15 residues. The CDR3 DNA reads TGCGCCAGCAGCGCGGGTCGGGGGAGGAACACTGAAGCTTTCTTT. Its translation is CASSAGRGRNTEAFF. Drawing the rest from reference TRBV5-1 and TRBJ1-1, the complete variable domain is KAGVTQTPRYLIKTRGQQVTLSCSPISGHRSVSWYQQTPGQGLQFLFEYFSETQRNKGNFPGRFSGRQFSNSRSEMNVSTLELGDSALYLCASSAGRGRNTEAFFGQGTRLTVV.

This clone was seen more than once but under ten times. The CDR3: CASREGEKLFF. Here the CDR3 DNA reads TGTGCCAGCAGGGAAGGTGAAAAACTGTTTTTT. The chain is built from TRBV19 and TRBJ1-4; D possibly corresponds to TRBD1 (5 bases). Trimming removed 9 bases from V and 7 bases from J, with 9 bases in between. Germline V gene data show CDR1 as LNHDA and CDR2 as SQIVND (reference sequence). The CDR3 length is 11 residues.

This clone was detected once. V is TRBV3-1 (or the pseudogene TRBV3-2) and J is TRBJ2-7, with TRBD2 matching over 9 bases. Germline values: CDR1 LGHDT, CDR2 YNNKEL (reference sequence). The J segment lost 3 bases and the V segment lost 2 bases, leaving 2 bases of the junction unmatched. The CDR3 is 14 amino acids. The CDR3 DNA sequence: TGTGCCAGCAGCCAACGACTAGCGGACTACGAGCAGTACTTC. Amino acid sequence: CASSQRLADYEQYF.

The chain employs TRBV7-6 and TRBJ2-7, with 9 bases that match TRBD2. The J segment lost 2 bases and the V segment lost 3 bases, leaving 5 bases of the junction unmatched. The CDR3 is 15 amino acids. Germline V lookup: CDR1 SGHVS, CDR2 FNYEAQ. In nucleotides, the CDR3 is TGTGCCAGCAGCTTGCAGACTAGCGGAACCTACGAGCAGTACTTC. This gives the protein CASSLQTSGTYEQYF. The full variable domain, completed using reference TRBV7-6 and TRBJ2-7, is GAGVSQSPRYKVTKRGQDVALRCDPISGHVSLYWYRQALGQGPEFLTYFNYEAQQDKSGLPNDRFSAERPEGSISTLTIQRTEQRDSAMYRCASSLQTSGTYEQYFGPGTRLTVT.

The J gene is TRBJ2-2, the V gene TRBV7-2; 10 positions match TRBD2. The J segment lost 5 bases and the V segment lost 5 bases, leaving 17 bases of the junction unmatched. This CDR3 has 19 amino acids. Germline values: CDR1 SGHTA, CDR2 FQGNSA. The CDR3 nucleotides are TGTGCCAGCAGCGTCGAAACGGGACTAGCGTACCGAAGGACCGGGGAGCTGTTTTTT. Protein sequence: CASSVETGLAYRRTGELFF.